The 21 T cell receptor beta chains below come from one sample, sequenced in a study of CD8+CD57+ T cells in acquired aplastic anemia (dated by TCRdb to the late 2010s). Sequenced using an Illumina HiSeq 2000. Genomic DNA was used as template for profiling of TCR beta VDJ combinations and CDR3 sequences. TCRdb reran the public reads through fastp at Q25 and MiXCR, keeping productive beta chains. Duplicate CDR3 protein sequences are folded into a single record with the most common DNA and genes. This sample comprises hundreds of thousands of distinct CDR3 sequences, approximately 80% of them detected only once. The ten most abundant clones make up 40% to 55% of the sample. The patients picked for sequencing were ones in whom flow cytometry had shown an expansion of CD8+CD57+ cells. Sequencing input: sorted CD4+, CD8+, or CD8+CD57+ T cells (not recorded which) from PBMCs. The receptors stem from a human donor with aplastic anemia.

The V gene is TRBV9, the J gene TRBJ2-1, with 7 bases identical to TRBD2. Germline CDR1 and CDR2: SGDLS and YYNGEE. The V segment lost 5 bases and the J segment 9 bases; nucleotides outside the gene matches: 11. The CDR3 runs to 14 residues. The CDR3 sequence: CASSGGDGKSEQFF. The CDR3 DNA reads TGTGCCAGCAGTGGGGGGGATGGTAAGAGTGAGCAGTTCTTC.

This chain uses TRBV9 with TRBJ1-2; the D gene is possibly TRBD1 (5 bases). V lost 2 bases and J lost 5, with 19 bases in between. Germline V gene data show CDR1 as SGDLS and CDR2 as YYNGEE. The CDR3 has 16 residues. The CDR3 nucleotides are TGTGCCAGCAGCGTGGAGTGGGACGGGCTTGTATATGGCTACACCTTC. It encodes CASSVEWDGLVYGYTF.

The chain links TRBV19 to TRBJ1-1; no clear D gene. Germline V gene lookup returns CDR1 LNHDA and CDR2 SQIVND (reference sequence). The CDR3 loop spans 11 amino acids. With 7 bases removed from V and 8 bases from J, the gap between germline ends came to 11 bases. The CDR3 DNA is TGTGCCAGTACTGTTGGGTTGGAAGCTTTCTTT. It translates to CASTVGLEAFF. Full variable domain (rest looked up from reference TRBV19 and TRBJ1-1): DGGITQSPKYLFRKEGQNVTLSCEQNLNHDAMYWYRQDPGQGLRLIYYSQIVNDFQKGDIAEGYSVSREKKESFPLTVTSAQKNPTAFYLCASTVGLEAFFGQGTRLTVV.

Notes on this clonotype: One end of the junction fails to match germline, which may point to a read error. The chain carries TRBV7-9 and TRBJ2-7; D remains ambiguous. CDR3 length equals 14 residues. The germline V gene has CDR1 SEHNR and CDR2 FQNEAQ (reference sequence). The CDR3 DNA follows: TGTGCCAGCAGTGATGGGCAGATCCATGAGCAGTTGTTCTTC. Amino acids: CASSDGQIHEQLFF.

This clonotype was seen many times. The chain links TRBV6-6 to TRBJ2-4, with D tentatively TRBD1 (5 bases). The CDR3 has 14 amino acids. V dropped 7 bases and J dropped 5 bases, with 15 bases sitting between them. From germline, CDR1 is MNHNY and CDR2 SVGAGI (reference sequence). For the CDR3, the DNA is TGTGCCAGCAAGAAGACAGAGGATGAAAACATTCAGTACTTC. It specifies CASKKTEDENIQYF.

The chain has TRBV20-1 and TRBJ2-3, with TRBD2 as a possible D gene (5 bases). The length of the CDR3 is 15 residues. With 6 bases removed from V and 2 bases from J, the gap between germline ends came to 18 bases. Germline V gene lookup returns CDR1 DFQATT and CDR2 SNEGSKA (reference sequence). CDR3 DNA sequence: TGCAGTGCCACGGGTAGCGTCGTAGACACAGATACGCAGTATTTT. Translating it yields CSATGSVVDTDTQYF.

This clonotype appeared once. The conserved phenylalanine or tryptophan normally closing the CDR3 is absent here, so this likely arose from a read error. Because the CDR3's place on the DNA is in doubt, the DNA is left out and the CDR3 is given as listed by TCRdb. The chain links TRBV7-9 to TRBJ1-5. Germline CDR1 and CDR2: SEHNR and FQNEAQ (reference sequence). The CDR3 is 13 amino acids long, termini counted. CDR3 residues: CASSYQRSGGSDL.

This clonotype was found once. V usage is TRBV15 and J usage is TRBJ1-2, with 7 nucleotides matching TRBD1. Trimming took 3 bases from V and 0 from J; bases not matched to a gene: 7. This CDR3 is built from 16 residues. The germline CDR1 and CDR2 sequences are LNHNV and YYDKDF (reference sequence). CDR3 nucleotides: TGTGCCACCAGCAGGGCAGGACAGGCCGCTAACTATGGCTACACCTTC. Its translation is CATSRAGQAANYGYTF.

Regarding this clonotype: The junction departs from the called germline gene at one end, perhaps through a read error. V usage is TRBV11-3 and J usage is TRBJ2-7; D possibly corresponds to TRBD2 (6 bases). In germline, CDR1 is SGHNT, CDR2 YENEEA. The CDR3 extends over 14 amino acids. The CDR3 DNA follows: TGTGCCACCAGCGGGCCGAGCGGAGCCTACGAGCAGTACTTC. This gives the protein CATSGPSGAYEQYF.

This clonotype was recorded once. The CDR3 end shows no conserved phenylalanine or tryptophan, and so a read error is likely. The DNA is omitted, as the CDR3 cannot be located on it reliably, and the CDR3 follows TCRdb's listing. This rearrangement joins TRBV2 to TRBJ2-3. A total of 15 residues make up the CDR3, ends included. Germline V gene lookup returns CDR1 SNHLY and CDR2 FYNNEI. This CDR3 reads CASSLSYTYQHQHFG.

This clonotype was detected only once. The chain combines TRBV19 with TRBJ1-1; the D is unclear. Trimming took 6 bases from V and 14 from J, leaving 28 bases between them. Germline-derived CDR1 and CDR2 are LNHDA and SQIVND (reference sequence). The CDR3 consists of 15 residues. The CDR3 DNA is TGTGCCAGTAGCTTATCTAGCGGAGCCTACAATGAAGAGTTCTTT. The encoded protein is CASSLSSGAYNEEFF.

V and J are TRBV20-1 and TRBJ2-3; 11 bases agree with TRBD2. Losses at the gene ends were 6 bases for V and 5 bases for J; bases not matched to a gene: 7. Looked up from germline, CDR1 is DFQATT and CDR2 is SNEGSKA (reference sequence). This CDR3 contains 14 residues. The CDR3 reads CSAKGTSGIDTQYF. DNA for the CDR3: TGCAGTGCCAAGGGGACTAGCGGAATAGATACGCAGTATTTT.

The chain is built from TRBV11-3 and TRBJ1-2; the match to TRBD1 covers 7 bases. The germline gives CDR1 SGHNT, CDR2 YENEEA. V lost 5 bases and J lost 3; bases outside the gene matches: 15. CDR3 length equals 17 residues. CDR3 loop: CASSLSPGTASYYGYTF. The DNA for the CDR3 is TGTGCCAGCAGCCTTTCCCCCGGGACAGCTAGTTACTATGGCTACACCTTC.

This chain uses TRBV11-3 with TRBJ2-5; TRBD2 might be the D (5 bases). V lost 1 base and J lost 5, with 17 bases in between. Germline lookup yields CDR1 SGHNT and CDR2 YENEEA. The CDR3 is 16 residues long. The CDR3 DNA is TGTGCCAGCAGCTTAGGCGTGAAGGGAGTGACGGAGACCCAGTACTTC. Its protein is CASSLGVKGVTETQYF.

The V and J genes are TRBV7-9 and TRBJ2-7; D assignment may be TRBD1 or TRBD2 (5 bases each). The CDR3 consists of 14 residues. Germline lookup yields CDR1 SEHNR and CDR2 FQNEAQ (reference sequence). Trimming cost V 7 bases and J 2 bases, with 15 bases left between them. The CDR3 DNA reads as TGTGCCAGCACCTCCGGGACCGGGGCCTACGAGCAGTACTTC. Amino acid sequence: CASTSGTGAYEQYF.

On this clonotype: Compared with germline, one end of the junction differs, possibly owing to a read error. In nucleotides, the CDR3 is TGTGCCAGCAGCGGAGCACTGACAGGGACCACAGCAGCTTTT. It codes for CASSGALTGTTAAF. This rearrangement joins TRBV7-4 to TRBJ1-1, with TRBD1 matching over 7 bases. Germline V lookup: CDR1 SGHVT, CDR2 SQSDAQ. The CDR3 covers 14 residues.

The chain couples TRBV15 to TRBJ2-5, with D possibly matching TRBD1 (5 bases). Trimming removed 5 bases from V and 4 bases from J, with 14 bases in between. This CDR3 comprises 14 residues. Germline assignment: CDR1 LNHNV and CDR2 YYDKDF (reference sequence). CDR3 sequence: CATSWGASPETQYF. Here the CDR3 DNA reads TGTGCCACCAGCTGGGGCGCCAGTCCAGAGACCCAGTACTTC.

A remark on this clonotype: Germline and junction disagree at one end, which may indicate a read error. V usage is TRBV7-2 and J usage is TRBJ1-4; TRBD1 agrees at 8 bases. The CDR3 runs to 16 residues. Germline assignment: CDR1 SGHTA and CDR2 FQGNSA. The CDR3: CASSLAGGAGYENLFF. The CDR3 DNA sequence: TGTGCCAGCAGCTTGGCAGGGGGCGCCGGCTATGAAAACCTGTTTTTT.

This clonotype was counted a few times. The J gene is TRBJ2-1, the V gene TRBV29-1; TRBD1 might be the D (5 bases). Trimming took 0 bases from V and 10 from J, leaving 10 bases between them. This CDR3 region has 12 residues. Per the germline V gene, CDR1 is SQVTM and CDR2 is ANQGSEA. The CDR3 DNA is TGCAGCGTTGAAGATCTTGGGGCCGAGCAGTTCTTC. Translated: CSVEDLGAEQFF.

The rearrangement joins TRBV7-8 to TRBJ2-1; D remains ambiguous. The germline V gene has CDR1 SGHVS and CDR2 FQNEAQ. CDR3 length equals 16 residues. The V end lost 4 bases, the J end lost 4 bases, and 17 bases lay between the germline ends. The CDR3 region is CASSSAGRGSYNEQFF. The CDR3 nucleotides read TGTGCCAGCAGCTCAGCCGGGCGTGGCTCATACAATGAGCAGTTCTTC.

Worth noting for this clonotype: No conserved phenylalanine or tryptophan is present at the end of the CDR3, so a read error is the likely explanation. No DNA is shown, since the ends of the CDR3 on it are uncertain; the CDR3 is the one TCRdb lists. The chain combines TRBV7-2 with TRBJ2-3; the D call of TRBD1 is as the table states it, not checked on the DNA. The CDR3 spans 13 residues, counting both ends. CDR1 is SGHTA, CDR2 FQGNSA, per germline. The CDR3 protein is CASSLGAGVTHTL.